This TCR beta chain was sequenced during a study of shared clonotypes between healthy human individuals. The protocol was immunoSEQ multiplex PCR, while the TCRdb copy is restricted to in-frame clones and leaves out a portion. The sample lists approximately 350,000 clones; around two thirds were seen once. Between the trimmed V and J ends, which lost 5 bases and 5 bases, there was a span of 7 bases. The CDR3 is made up of 12 amino acids. From germline, CDR1 is ENHRY and CDR2 SYGVKD. Sequenced sample: memory CD4+ T cells sorted from blood. Noted subset: CD45RA-negative fraction. The TCR was taken from a man aged 25-45 years in good health. The genes are TRBV10-3 and TRBJ2-1; TRBD2 is a possible D gene (5 bases). The CDR3 DNA reads as TGTGCCATCAGTCCGGGGAACAATGAGCAGTTCTTC. Encoded protein: CAISPGNNEQFF.